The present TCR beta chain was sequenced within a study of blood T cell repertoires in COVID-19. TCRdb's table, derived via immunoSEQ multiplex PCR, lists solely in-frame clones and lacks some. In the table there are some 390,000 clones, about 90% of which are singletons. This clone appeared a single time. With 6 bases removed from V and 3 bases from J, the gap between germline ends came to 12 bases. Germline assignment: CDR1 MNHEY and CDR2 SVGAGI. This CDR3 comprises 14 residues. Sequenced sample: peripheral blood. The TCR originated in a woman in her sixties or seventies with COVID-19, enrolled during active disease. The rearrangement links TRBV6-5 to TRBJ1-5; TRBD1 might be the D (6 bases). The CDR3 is CASRSDRYNQPQHF. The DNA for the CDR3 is TGTGCCAGCAGGTCCGACAGGTACAATCAGCCCCAGCATTTT.